This entry features one T cell receptor beta chain sequence. Data came from immunoSEQ multiplex PCR; TCRdb stores just in-frame clones and leaves some out. The data show about 77,000 clones, with under 95% seen just once and just over 2.5% held by the top ten. This record comes from a study of T cell changes during pregnancy in multiple sclerosis. Germline V gene data show CDR1 as MDHEN and CDR2 as SYDVKM. The length of the CDR3 is 14 residues. The J segment lost 2 bases and the V segment lost 5 bases, leaving 5 bases of the junction unmatched. Sequenced material: peripheral blood, taken after pregnancy. The receptor's source is a female donor in good health, enrolled as a control in a pregnancy study. The V call is TRBV28, the J call TRBJ2-5; 7 positions match TRBD1. The CDR3 nucleotides read TGTGCCAGCAGTCCGCCGGACAGGCAAGAGACCCAGTACTTC. Its protein is CASSPPDRQETQYF.